This T cell receptor (beta chain) was obtained from a study of long-term antiretroviral therapy in people with HIV. This CDR3 region has 13 residues. Trimming took off 4 bases at V and 1 base at J, with 8 bases between the two ends. In germline, CDR1 is SGHTA, CDR2 FQGNSA. Researchers report immunoSEQ v3.0 was run at survey level. The method was immunoSEQ multiplex PCR; TCRdb's version includes in-frame clones alone and lacks a portion of them. The sample includes some 10,000 clones, 70% to 90% of them seen just once. The origin of this receptor is a man aged 40-49 years with HIV. Sequences were derived from unsorted PBMCs, sampled 0.7 years after starting antiretroviral therapy. The J gene is TRBJ2-7, the V gene TRBV7-2, with D tentatively TRBD1 (6 bases). As DNA, the CDR3 is TGTGCCAGCAGCTATGGACAGTCCTACGAGCAGTACTTC. It encodes CASSYGQSYEQYF.